The following is a T cell receptor beta chain sequence with its context. The antigen remains undetermined. The data are from a study of siplizumab effects on memory and regulatory T cells. The table came from immunoSEQ multiplex PCR; TCRdb's copy has only in-frame clones and leaves some out. The sample holds 110,000 or so clones, approximately 94% seen once. General observations from the study: Memory T cells appeared less diverse than naive cells, which seemed to contribute substantially to alloresponse.

The receptor's source is a human donor in good health. Sequenced: CD4+ T cells sorted from blood.

The CDR3 bases are TGCGCCAGCAGCCGAGGACTCGGGGGGGAAGGGCAGTACTTC. This codes for CASSRGLGGEGQYF. V usage is TRBV4-1 and J usage is TRBJ2-7, with 8 bases identical to TRBD2. The CDR3 sequence is 14 residues long. V shed 4 bases and J 9 bases; nucleotides not matched to a gene: 11. CDR1 and CDR2 from the germline V gene are MGHRA and YSYEKL.